This TCR beta chain was recovered during a study of shared clonotypes between healthy human individuals. Study in general: The study used three CD4 naive, three CD4 memory, two CD8 naive and one CD8 memory plate per donor.

Note on this clone: Antigen: not known.

Data came from immunoSEQ multiplex PCR; TCRdb stores just in-frame clones and leaves some out. The table records some 300,000 clones, 70% to 75% of them present only once. The V gene's germline CDR1 is MNHEY and CDR2 SMNVEV (reference sequence). V lost 9 bases and J lost 9, with 21 bases in between. The CDR3 length is 14 residues. Study observations and caveats: When naive CD4 clonotypes were compared across several donors, 5% to 5.5% were shared. Among non-shared clonotypes, generation probabilities were lower than among those shared by all four donors.

The chain combines TRBV27 with TRBJ2-1; tentatively, D is TRBD1 (7 bases). Sequences were obtained from memory CD4+ T cells sorted from blood. As for subset: CD45RA-negative fraction. The origin of this receptor is a man aged 30 to 45 in good health. Here the CDR3 reads CASPLRQGLPEQFF. The CDR3 DNA is TGTGCCAGTCCGCTTCGACAGGGACTGCCTGAGCAGTTCTTC.